The T cell receptor beta chain under discussion was sequenced for a study of technical replicates of blood from a handful of donors. The data were produced by immunoSEQ multiplex PCR, yet TCRdb's version contains in-frame clones alone and is incomplete. The sample includes approximately 79,000 clones, approximately 96% of them seen just once. The CDR3 loop spans 13 amino acids. V was pared by 6 bases and J by 11 bases, with 19 bases between. Germline CDR1 is MNHEY and CDR2 is SVGAGI. V usage is TRBV6-5 and J usage is TRBJ1-1; D uncertain. The TCR originated in a human donor in good health. Sequenced: T cells isolated from PBMCs. The CDR3 DNA is TGTGCCAGCAGGCCGGCGTTGGCGACGGGGGCTTTCTTT. Translating it yields CASRPALATGAFF.